These 25 T cell receptor beta chains were all obtained from the same sample, sequenced in a study of T cells in Graves' hyperthyroidism and ophthalmopathy. Researchers took RNA transcripts and amplified the TCR beta CDR3 regions from them. HTBI primers were the set used in a first-round RT-PCR of the TCR CDR3. TCRdb used MiXCR to reprocess the multiplex PCR reads, holding one entry per CDR3 protein. The sample includes 360,000 or so distinct CDR3 sequences, roughly 15% seen only once; the top ten take about 20%. The sample consisted of blood. These receptors were taken from a woman aged 60-70 years with Graves' ophthalmopathy.

This clonotype came up a few times. This chain joins TRBV6-1 and TRBJ2-1; 10 bases fit TRBD2. The germline gives CDR1 MNHNS, CDR2 SASEGT. Trimming removed 2 bases from V and 6 bases from J; junction bases left unmatched: 7. CDR3 length equals 16 residues. The CDR3 is CASSEPTSGLLNEQFF. CDR3 DNA sequence: TGTGCCAGCAGTGAACCGACTAGCGGGTTACTCAATGAGCAGTTCTTC.

Only a few counts were recorded for this clonotype. This sequence joins TRBV27 and TRBJ2-1, with unresolved D. V was shortened by 8 bases and J by 7 bases, with 12 bases between the two germline ends. The CDR3 totals 12 residues. From germline, CDR1 is MNHEY and CDR2 SMNVEV (reference sequence). The CDR3 nucleotides read TGTGCCAGCCGAAGGGCTGGGAATGAGCAGTTCTTC. It codes for CASRRAGNEQFF.

This clonotype was seen repeatedly, ten times or more. The chain has TRBV14 and TRBJ2-7, with 11 bases fitting TRBD2. CDR1 SGHDN and CDR2 FVKESK come from the germline V gene. Trimming at V came to 0 bases and at J to 2 bases, leaving 6 bases not matched to a gene. The CDR3 totals 17 residues. CDR3: CASSQEELAGGTYEQYF. The CDR3 bases are TGTGCCAGCAGCCAAGAAGAGCTAGCGGGAGGCACCTACGAGCAGTACTTC.

This clonotype was detected many times. The chain links TRBV27 to TRBJ2-5; 7 nucleotides line up with TRBD1. The length of the CDR3 is 13 residues. Germline CDR1 and CDR2: MNHEY and SMNVEV (reference sequence). Trimming cost V 5 bases and J 5 bases; bases outside gene matches: 5. Written as DNA, the CDR3 is TGTGCCAGCAGTCTCAGGGGGAGTGAGACCCAGTACTTC. Its translation: CASSLRGSETQYF.

This chain connects TRBV24-1 to TRBJ2-1, with 9 positions matching TRBD1. The V segment lost 4 bases and the J segment 3 bases; nucleotides outside the gene matches: 6. The germline CDR1 and CDR2 sequences are KGHDR and SFDVKD. The CDR3 loop spans 16 amino acids. The CDR3 region has the DNA TGTGCCACCAGTGACGGGACAGGGAGGATCTACAATGAGCAGTTCTTC. This sequence encodes CATSDGTGRIYNEQFF.

This clonotype was picked up many times. The chain uses TRBV28 and TRBJ2-7; 7 bases are a match to TRBD2. The CDR3 loop spans 14 amino acids. The V gene's germline CDR1 is MDHEN and CDR2 SYDVKM. Trimming took 5 bases from V and 6 from J; bases not matched to a gene: 10. CDR3 nucleotide sequence: TGTGCCAGCAGTCAAAGACTAGCTCCCTTCGAGCAGTACTTC. It codes for CASSQRLAPFEQYF. The full variable domain, completed using reference TRBV28 and TRBJ2-7, is DVKVTQSSRYLVKRTGEKVFLECVQDMDHENMFWYRQDPGLGLRLIYFSYDVKMKEKGDIPEGYSVSREKKERFSLILESASTNQTSMYLCASSQRLAPFEQYFGPGTRLTVT.

The J gene is TRBJ2-4, the V gene TRBV6-5, with a tentative D call TRBD1 (6 bases). CDR3 length: 15 residues. Germline V gene lookup returns CDR1 MNHEY and CDR2 SVGAGI. With 4 bases removed from V and 6 bases from J, the gap between germline ends came to 16 bases. The CDR3 sequence is CASSSRQALGNIQYF. The CDR3 DNA is TGTGCCAGCAGTTCCCGACAGGCCTTGGGAAACATTCAGTACTTC.

In this sample, this clonotype turned up a few times. J is TRBJ2-1 and V is TRBV4-1; TRBD1 aligns across 8 bases. The length of the CDR3 is 16 residues. Losses at the gene ends were 4 bases for V and 5 bases for J; bases not matched to a gene: 10. CDR1 MGHRA and CDR2 YSYEKL come from the germline V gene. As DNA, the CDR3 is TGCGCCAGCAGCCCCATAGGACAGGGTCTAAACAATGAGCAGTTCTTC. It yields the protein CASSPIGQGLNNEQFF.

The CDR3 DNA sequence: TGTGCCACCAGTGTTCCGGGACTAGCGGGAGAAGGTTTGTACAATGAGCAGTTCTTC. Its protein product is CATSVPGLAGEGLYNEQFF. The rearrangement uses TRBV24-1 and TRBJ2-1, with 14 bases identical to TRBD2. Germline CDR1 reads KGHDR; CDR2 reads SFDVKD. With 5 bases clipped from V and 4 bases from J, the junction kept 12 bases outside the gene matches. This CDR3 has 19 residues.

This clonotype was recorded many times. This rearrangement joins TRBV30 to TRBJ2-7; D is uncertain. The germline V gene encodes CDR1 GTSNPN and CDR2 SVGIG (reference sequence). The CDR3 covers 13 residues. The CDR3 sequence is CAVFTALQYEQYF. The DNA for the CDR3 is TGTGCTGTATTCACGGCCCTGCAATACGAGCAGTACTTC.

V gene TRBV5-1 combines with J gene TRBJ2-2, with D possibly TRBD1 on 5 matching bases. The CDR3 loop spans 16 amino acids. Germline CDR1 reads SGHRS; CDR2 reads YFSETQ. Trimming left V 1 base short and J 4 bases short, with 14 bases between. CDR3 sequence (DNA): TGCGCCAGCAGCTTGATTTCACCCCAGGGCACCGGGGAGCTGTTTTTT. Translation gives CASSLISPQGTGELFF.

The rearrangement links TRBV5-1 to TRBJ1-2, with unresolved D. Trimming shortened V by 5 bases and J by 0 bases, and 17 bases separated the two germline ends. Germline CDR1 reads SGHRS; CDR2 reads YFSETQ. The CDR3 covers 16 residues. CDR3 DNA sequence: TGCGCCAGCAGTTCCGCCGTTAACGAGGCTAACTATGGCTACACCTTC. Translation: CASSSAVNEANYGYTF.

This clonotype was counted between two and nine times. This rearrangement joins TRBV20-1 to TRBJ1-2; the match to TRBD1 covers 7 bases. V was pared by 8 bases and J by 3 bases, with 12 bases of the junction left unmatched. CDR1 and CDR2 from the germline V gene are DFQATT and SNEGSKA (reference sequence). The CDR3 has 14 amino acids. CDR3 residues: CSRPRDSLDYGYTF. In DNA form, the CDR3 reads TGCAGTCGCCCCCGGGACAGCCTTGACTATGGCTACACCTTC.

This clonotype was counted between two and nine times. This chain links TRBV29-1 with TRBJ1-2, with a tentative D call TRBD1 (5 bases). CDR3 length: 11 residues. V was trimmed by 6 bases and J by 4 bases, leaving 9 bases between them. Germline V gene data show CDR1 as SQVTM and CDR2 as ANQGSEA. The DNA for the CDR3 is TGCAGCGTAGGACATACCTATGGCTACACCTTC. Protein: CSVGHTYGYTF.

The table lists this clonotype with many counts. The V call is TRBV5-1, the J call TRBJ2-1, with D maybe TRBD2 (5 bases). Trimming stripped 6 bases from V and 4 bases from J, with 17 bases between. CDR3 length: 15 residues. Per the germline V gene, CDR1 is SGHRS and CDR2 is YFSETQ. The CDR3 is CASTRGAEIYNEQFF. The CDR3 bases are TGCGCCAGCACCCGGGGAGCGGAGATTTACAATGAGCAGTTCTTC.

This clonotype has at least ten counts. The chain recombines TRBV13 with TRBJ2-7; 9 bases map to TRBD2. Germline V gene sequence: CDR1 PRHDT, CDR2 FYEKMQ (reference sequence). The CDR3 length is 15 residues. V was clipped by 5 bases and J by 0 bases; unmatched bases: 5. CDR3 sequence (DNA): TGTGCCAGCAGCCTAGCGGGGCCTGTCTCCTACGAGCAGTACTTC. It encodes CASSLAGPVSYEQYF.

This clonotype was counted only a few times. This chain connects TRBV7-3 to TRBJ2-3; 11 bases line up with TRBD2. V was clipped by 5 bases and J by 0 bases; unmatched bases: 7. The V gene's germline CDR1 is SGHTA and CDR2 FQGTGA. The CDR3 consists of 17 residues. The CDR3 DNA reads TGTGCCAGCAGCCGAATCGGGACTAGCGGTAGCACAGATACGCAGTATTTT. Its protein is CASSRIGTSGSTDTQYF. The variable domain in full, with the rest retrieved from reference TRBV7-3 and TRBJ2-3, is GAGVSQTPSNKVTEKGKYVELRCDPISGHTALYWYRQSLGQGPEFLIYFQGTGAADDSGLPNDRFFAVRPEGSVSTLKIQRTERGDSAVYLCASSRIGTSGSTDTQYFGPGTRLTVL.

The table lists this clonotype with a count of one. J is TRBJ2-5 and V is TRBV6-5; unclear D gene. CDR1 and CDR2 from the germline V gene are MNHEY and SVGAGI. Trimming removed 0 bases at V and 10 bases at J, with 12 bases between. The CDR3 spans 13 residues. The CDR3 coding sequence is TGTGCCAGCAGTTACTCGAAGGCCCTAGGCCAGTACTTC. Its translation is CASSYSKALGQYF.

This clonotype was recorded a few times. The chain joins TRBV11-2 to TRBJ1-1; D may be TRBD1 (5 bases). Trimming took 3 bases from V and 6 from J, leaving 17 bases between them. The CDR3 runs to 15 residues. CDR1 and CDR2 from the germline V gene are SGHAT and FQNNGV. This chain's CDR3 is CASSLGPGRDAEAFF. The CDR3 nucleotides read TGTGCCAGCAGCTTGGGGCCGGGGCGGGACGCTGAAGCTTTCTTT.

In its sample, this clonotype was seen many times. This chain joins TRBV18 and TRBJ1-4; TRBD1 might be the D (5 bases). Germline V gene lookup returns CDR1 KGHSH and CDR2 LQKENI. Trimming shortened V by 5 bases and J by 5 bases, and 9 bases separated the two germline ends. The CDR3 loop spans 13 amino acids. CDR3: CASSTQENEKLFF. DNA for the CDR3: TGTGCCAGCTCAACACAGGAGAATGAAAAACTGTTTTTT.

On this clonotype itself: A junction end diverges from the germline sequence, so it may reflect a read error. V usage is TRBV20-1 and J usage is TRBJ2-6; D is perhaps TRBD2 (5 bases). The CDR3 is 14 residues long. The germline V gene has CDR1 DFQATT and CDR2 SNEGSKA (reference sequence). CDR3 sequence reads: CSAREEAGANVLTF. CDR3 DNA sequence: TGCAGTGCTCGAGAGGAGGCTGGGGCCAACGTCCTGACTTTC.

This clonotype was seen ten or more times. This chain joins TRBV12-3 or TRBV12-4 and TRBJ1-2; D is unresolved. V lost 3 bases to trimming and J lost 6 bases, with 11 bases between them. The length of the CDR3 is 13 residues. Here the CDR3 reads CASSFLVKDGYTF. CDR3 in DNA: TGTGCCAGCAGTTTCCTGGTAAAAGATGGCTACACCTTC.

This clonotype appeared a few times. J is TRBJ1-1 and V is TRBV19, with 8 bases identical to TRBD1. Losses at the gene ends were 7 bases for V and 5 bases for J; bases not matched to a gene: 12. Germline CDR1 LNHDA, CDR2 SQIVND (reference sequence). CDR3 length equals 15 residues. CDR3 sequence (DNA): TGTGCCAGTACCTCCGCGACAGGGGAGTTTACTGAAGCTTTCTTT. Translation gives CASTSATGEFTEAFF.

This clonotype occurred many times. CDR3 sequence reads: CSARSGRDFNNEQFF. The CDR3 DNA is TGCAGTGCTAGGTCAGGTCGGGACTTCAACAATGAGCAGTTCTTC. This chain uses TRBV20-1 with TRBJ2-1, with a possible D match to TRBD2 (6 bases). Trimming shortened V by 3 bases and J by 5 bases, and 17 bases separated the two germline ends. CDR1 and CDR2 (germline): DFQATT, SNEGSKA (reference sequence). This CDR3 spans 15 amino acids.

Regarding this clonotype: One end of the junction is discordant with germline, which a read error may explain. CDR3: CVSSPGGLSVNTEAFF. CDR3 DNA: TGTGTCAGCAGTCCAGGGGGTCTTTCGGTAAACACTGAAGCTTTCTTT. This chain uses TRBV28 with TRBJ1-1; 7 bases map to TRBD1. The CDR3 is made up of 16 amino acids. CDR1 MDHEN and CDR2 SYDVKM come from the germline V gene.